Described below is a single T cell receptor (beta chain) sequence and its context. The CDR3 is 13 amino acids. V was clipped by 5 bases and J by 14 bases; unmatched bases: 9. Via MiXCR, TCRdb re-called the 5' RACE reads, giving one row per CDR3 protein. The repertoire consists of about 60,000 distinct CDR3 sequences, with under 35% occurring once and the leading ten covering around 2%. The source is a female donor with breast cancer. Sequencing used tumor-infiltrating naive CD4+ T cells sorted from the breast tumor. Subset described: naive CD4+ T cells, CD4+CD45RA+CD25-. The chain uses TRBV12-3 or TRBV12-4 and TRBJ2-1, with 10 bases matching TRBD2. Here the CDR3 reads CASSRTLAGVEFF. CDR3 DNA: TGTGCCAGCAGTCGGACTCTAGCGGGAGTTGAGTTCTTC.